Reported below is one T cell receptor (beta chain). A much larger clonotype is one base distant, so this may be a read error. Since no conserved phenylalanine or tryptophan closes the CDR3, a read error is the likely cause. The sample belongs to a study of molecular identifiers for immune sequencing clone quantification. RNA fractions of 10%, 30% or 50% and 20,000 to 1,000,000 sorted cells were the source of naive CD8 libraries. A single record per CDR3 protein comes from TCRdb applying MiXCR to the PCR reads. The sample yields 9,500 to 15,000 distinct CDR3 sequences, around a sixth seen once. Germline V lookup: CDR1 SQVTM, CDR2 ANQGSEA. V shed 5 bases and J shed 8 bases, with 12 bases lying between them. CDR3 length: 11 residues.

The receptor's source is a human donor in good health. Some libraries in this study had Jurkat cell RNA spiked in. The sequencing input was naive CD8+ T cells from blood, with Jurkat cell RNA spiked in. Regarding subset: FACS-sorted CD8+CD4-CCR7+CD45RA+ naive T cells. This chain connects TRBV29-1 to TRBJ1-1; TRBD1 might be the D (5 bases). The CDR3 coding sequence is TGCAGCGTTTTTTGGGGACCAGAAGCTTTCCTT. Its translation: CSVFWGPEAFL.